The present TCR beta chain was sequenced within a study of T-cell memory formation after mild COVID-19. Study results and caveats: The study found contracting CD4+ clones mainly in CM and EM and contracting CD8+ clones in EMRA.

TCRdb called the 5' RACE reads again in MiXCR, with one record for every CDR3 protein. The sample lists about 82,000 distinct CDR3 sequences; around 13% were seen once. This clonotype was detected ten times or more. The antigen remains undetermined. This TCR was sampled from a man between 18 and 35 years old who had mild COVID-19 (a few samples of this study predate the infection). Cell type and time point are not known. Sequencing input: PBMCs or a T cell subset sorted from them (not recorded which).

CDR3 loop: CASSPTGDTGELFF. The CDR3 bases are TGTGCCAGCAGTCCGACAGGAGACACCGGGGAGCTGTTTTTT. This chain joins TRBV12-3 or TRBV12-4 and TRBJ2-2; the D gene is possibly TRBD1 (6 bases). This CDR3 has 14 amino acids. The V gene lost 5 bases and the J gene lost 3 bases, with 10 bases spanning the gap.